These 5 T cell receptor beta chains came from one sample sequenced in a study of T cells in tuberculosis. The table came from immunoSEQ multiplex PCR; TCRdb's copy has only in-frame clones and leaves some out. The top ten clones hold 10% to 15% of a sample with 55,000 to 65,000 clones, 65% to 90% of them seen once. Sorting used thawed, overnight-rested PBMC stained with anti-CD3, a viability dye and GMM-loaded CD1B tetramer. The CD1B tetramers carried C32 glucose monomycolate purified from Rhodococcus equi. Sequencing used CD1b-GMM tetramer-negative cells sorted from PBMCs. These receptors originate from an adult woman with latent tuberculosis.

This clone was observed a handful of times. CDR3: CASSPLSGSGNTIYF. DNA of the CDR3: TGTGCCAGCAGCCCCTTATCGGGAAGTGGAAACACCATATATTTT. The rearrangement joins TRBV7-9 to TRBJ1-3; no firm D call. This CDR3 is built from 15 residues. Germline lookup yields CDR1 SEHNR and CDR2 FQNEAQ (reference sequence). V lost 5 bases and J lost 3, with 14 bases in between. Complete variable domain (other parts from reference TRBV7-9 and TRBJ1-3): DTGVSQNPRHKITKRGQNVTFRCDPISEHNRLYWYRQTLGQGPEFLTYFQNEAQLEKSRLLSDRFSAERPKGSFSTLEIQRTEQGDSAMYLCASSPLSGSGNTIYFGEGSWLTVV.

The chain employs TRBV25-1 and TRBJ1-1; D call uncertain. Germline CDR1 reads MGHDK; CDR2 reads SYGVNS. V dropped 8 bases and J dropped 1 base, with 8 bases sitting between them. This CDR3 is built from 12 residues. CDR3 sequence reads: CASSTANTEAFF. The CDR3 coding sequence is TGTGCCAGCTCCACAGCGAACACTGAAGCTTTCTTT.

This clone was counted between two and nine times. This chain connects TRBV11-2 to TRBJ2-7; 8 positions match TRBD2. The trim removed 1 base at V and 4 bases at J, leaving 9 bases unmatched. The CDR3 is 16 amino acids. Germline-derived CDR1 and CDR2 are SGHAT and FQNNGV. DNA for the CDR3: TGTGCCAGCAGCTTAGCCCGGGGGGGTCGAGGGTACGAGCAGTACTTC. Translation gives CASSLARGGRGYEQYF. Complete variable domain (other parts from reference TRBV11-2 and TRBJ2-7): EAGVAQSPRYKIIEKRQSVAFWCNPISGHATLYWYQQILGQGPKLLIQFQNNGVVDDSQLPKDRFSAERLKGVDSTLKIQPAKLEDSAVYLCASSLARGGRGYEQYFGPGTRLTVT.

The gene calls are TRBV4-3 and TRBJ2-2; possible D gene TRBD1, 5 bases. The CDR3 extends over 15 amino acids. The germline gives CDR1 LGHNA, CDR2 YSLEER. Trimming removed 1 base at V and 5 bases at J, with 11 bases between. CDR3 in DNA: TGCGCCAGCAGCCAAGGAGCCAGGGAAACCGGGGAGCTGTTTTTT. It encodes CASSQGARETGELFF.

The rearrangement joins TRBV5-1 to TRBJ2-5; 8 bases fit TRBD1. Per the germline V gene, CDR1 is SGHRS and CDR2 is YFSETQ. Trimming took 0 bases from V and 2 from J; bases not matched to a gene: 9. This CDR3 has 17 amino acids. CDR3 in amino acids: CASSLALGTGRQETQYF. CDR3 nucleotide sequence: TGCGCCAGCAGCTTGGCTTTAGGGACAGGTCGACAAGAGACCCAGTACTTC.